These 2 T cell receptor beta chains were sequenced from one sample in a study of beta chain features in type 1 diabetes. Isolated RNA was reverse transcribed in full, so expressed TCRB transcripts were sequenced. Libraries were prepared by immunoSEQ multiplex PCR; TCRdb keeps only in-frame clonotypes and omits some of them. The table has 350,000 to 450,000 clones, 14% seen once. Material: naive CD4+ T cells from blood. The origin of the receptors is a man under 40 in good health.

The chain recombines TRBV7-9 with TRBJ2-1; D remains unclear. The V gene's germline CDR1 is SEHNR and CDR2 FQNEAQ (reference sequence). V lost 10 bases, J lost 7 bases, and 8 bases lay in between. The CDR3 extends over 10 amino acids. CDR3 sequence (DNA): TGTGCCACAAGGGTGAATGAGCAGTTCTTC. This codes for CATRVNEQFF.

The chain links TRBV7-3 to TRBJ2-1, with 10 bases matching TRBD2. Trimming cost V 5 bases and J 0 bases; bases outside gene matches: 4. Per germline, CDR1 SGHTA and CDR2 FQGTGA. This CDR3 has 16 amino acids. The CDR3 spells CASSPRTSGSYNEQFF. The CDR3 nucleotides are TGTGCCAGCAGCCCCAGGACTAGCGGCTCCTACAATGAGCAGTTCTTC. Full variable domain (outside the CDR3, taken from reference TRBV7-3 and TRBJ2-1): GAGVSQTPSNKVTEKGKYVELRCDPISGHTALYWYRQSLGQGPEFLIYFQGTGAADDSGLPNDRFFAVRPEGSVSTLKIQRTERGDSAVYLCASSPRTSGSYNEQFFGPGTRLTVL.